The 27 T cell receptor beta chains given below trace back to one sample, sequenced in a study of T cells in Graves' hyperthyroidism and ophthalmopathy. RNA transcripts provided the source from which TCR beta CDR3 regions were amplified. In the first-round RT-PCR of the TCR CDR3, the HTBI primer set was used. A single record per CDR3 protein comes from TCRdb applying MiXCR to the multiplex PCR reads. Among under 550,000 distinct CDR3 sequences listed, roughly 15% were seen once. The sample taken for sequencing was blood. Receptor source: a woman between 18 and 29 years old with Graves' hyperthyroidism.

This clonotype was counted ten times or more. CDR3 loop: CASSLPGLGGYTF. The CDR3 bases are TGTGCCAGCAGTTTGCCGGGACTAGGTGGCTACACCTTC. The V gene is TRBV28, the J gene TRBJ1-2; possibly TRBD1 for D (5 bases). Trimming took off 3 bases at V and 7 bases at J, with 12 bases between the two ends. This CDR3 comprises 13 residues. Germline V gene lookup returns CDR1 MDHEN and CDR2 SYDVKM.

At least ten counts were recorded for this clonotype. The chain uses TRBV29-1 and TRBJ2-1; 9 bases match TRBD2. The V gene's germline CDR1 is SQVTM and CDR2 ANQGSEA. The CDR3 totals 12 residues. The ends lost 3 bases at V and 10 bases at J; junction bases unmatched: 4. This CDR3 reads CSVEGLAGEQFF. In nucleotides, the CDR3 is TGCAGCGTTGAGGGACTAGCTGGGGAGCAGTTCTTC.

This clonotype showed up many times. The chain combines TRBV28 with TRBJ2-3; 7 bases match TRBD2. V trimming: 3 bases; J trimming: 2 bases; junction bases outside the gene matches: 5. The CDR3 is made up of 15 amino acids. Germline assignment: CDR1 MDHEN and CDR2 SYDVKM. The CDR3 is CASSFMGGSTDTQYF. The CDR3 bases are TGTGCCAGCAGTTTCATGGGAGGGTCCACAGATACGCAGTATTTT.

This clonotype appeared a few times. The chain joins TRBV7-2 to TRBJ2-3; TRBD1 aligns across 7 bases. The CDR3 sequence is 15 residues long. Germline assignment: CDR1 SGHTA and CDR2 FQGNSA. Trimming at V came to 7 bases and at J to 2 bases, leaving 9 bases not matched to a gene. The CDR3 DNA is TGTGCCAGCAACCTCTGGGGACAGTACACAGATACGCAGTATTTT. The encoded protein is CASNLWGQYTDTQYF.

This clonotype was picked up a small number of times. The chain links TRBV6-1 to TRBJ1-1, with 8 bases identical to TRBD1. V gave up 4 bases and J gave up 4 bases; unmatched junction bases: 11. Germline V gene sequence: CDR1 MNHNS, CDR2 SASEGT. This CDR3 comprises 16 residues. As DNA, the CDR3 is TGTGCCAGCAGTGGCCCAGGGGGCGACTCTTTCACTGAAGCTTTCTTT. It translates to CASSGPGGDSFTEAFF.

This clonotype was found a few times. Compared with germline, one end of the junction differs, possibly owing to a read error. CDR3 in DNA: TGCGCCAGCAGCCAAGATCGCGGGGGAGGGCGGGGAGATACGCAGTATTTT. It codes for CASSQDRGGGRGDTQYF. This sequence joins TRBV11-2 and TRBJ2-3, with TRBD2 matching over 7 bases. The V gene's germline CDR1 is SGHAT and CDR2 FQNNGV. This CDR3 is 17 amino acids long.

This clonotype has a handful of counts. The gene calls are TRBV12-3 or TRBV12-4 and TRBJ2-7; D is uncertain. V gave up 8 bases and J gave up 2 bases, with 22 bases separating them. The CDR3 contains 16 residues. This CDR3 reads CASPPPVRDKAYEQYF. The DNA of the CDR3 is TGTGCCAGCCCCCCCCCCGTACGAGACAAGGCCTACGAGCAGTACTTC.

The V gene is TRBV29-1, the J gene TRBJ1-2; D remains ambiguous. The CDR3 loop spans 11 amino acids. In germline, CDR1 is SQVTM, CDR2 ANQGSEA. Trimming removed 1 base from V and 2 bases from J, with 2 bases in between. The CDR3 reads CSVEVNYGYTF. Written as DNA, the CDR3 is TGCAGCGTTGAAGTGAACTATGGCTACACCTTC.

This clonotype was counted ten times or more. The rearrangement uses TRBV7-9 and TRBJ2-3; D call uncertain. The J call may be mistaken, given a closer DNA end match to TRBJ2-5. CDR3 size: 11 residues. Germline values: CDR1 SEHNR, CDR2 FQNEAQ (reference sequence). The DNA of the CDR3 is TGTGCCAGCAGCTTAGGCGGGACCCAGTACTTC. The encoded protein is CASSLGGTQYF.

This clonotype was counted many times. The V and J genes are TRBV12-3 or TRBV12-4 and TRBJ1-5; perhaps TRBD1 as D (6 bases). With 6 bases removed from V and 2 bases from J, the gap between germline ends came to 11 bases. The CDR3 has 14 amino acids. CDR3 in amino acids: CASRTGHRNQPQHF. The CDR3 DNA follows: TGTGCCAGCAGGACGGGACACCGCAATCAGCCCCAGCATTTT.

This clonotype was found many times. The chain has TRBV20-1 and TRBJ1-5; D may be TRBD1 (5 bases). Per the germline V gene, CDR1 is DFQATT and CDR2 is SNEGSKA (reference sequence). The CDR3 is 12 amino acids. Here the CDR3 DNA reads TGCAGCGCCTTCGGGACCGGTCAGCCCCAGCATTTT. Translation gives CSAFGTGQPQHF.

This clonotype was detected many times. The gene calls are TRBV7-6 and TRBJ1-6; TRBD1 is a possible D gene (6 bases). From germline, CDR1 is SGHVS and CDR2 FNYEAQ. Trimming took 11 bases from V and 7 from J, leaving 21 bases between them. The CDR3 is 15 residues long. The CDR3 nucleotides read TGTGCCTCTCAGTCAAAGGCACAGGGAAATTCACCCCTCCACTTT. This translates into CASQSKAQGNSPLHF.

This clonotype was counted a few times. This sequence joins TRBV7-9 and TRBJ2-3; D uncertain. Trimming cost V 5 bases and J 1 base, with 25 bases left between them. Germline V gene data show CDR1 as SEHNR and CDR2 as FQNEAQ (reference sequence). This CDR3 is 19 amino acids long. The CDR3 region has the DNA TGTGCCAGCAGCCCCGTAGACTTCTCACAGCCTCAGGGCACAGATACGCAGTATTTT. This translates into CASSPVDFSQPQGTDTQYF. The variable domain in full, with the rest retrieved from reference TRBV7-9 and TRBJ2-3, is DTGVSQNPRHKITKRGQNVTFRCDPISEHNRLYWYRQTLGQGPEFLTYFQNEAQLEKSRLLSDRFSAERPKGSFSTLEIQRTEQGDSAMYLCASSPVDFSQPQGTDTQYFGPGTRLTVL.

This chain uses TRBV5-1 with TRBJ1-2; 9 nucleotides agree with TRBD1. J lost 4 bases, V lost 0 bases, and 4 bases had no gene match. From germline, CDR1 is SGHRS and CDR2 YFSETQ. This CDR3 comprises 15 residues. The DNA for the CDR3 is TGCGCCAGCAGCTTGGAGGGACAGGGCCCCTATGGCTACACCTTC. It codes for CASSLEGQGPYGYTF.

The rearrangement links TRBV5-6 to TRBJ2-5; D possibly corresponds to TRBD2 (6 bases). The CDR3 covers 18 residues. Per the germline V gene, CDR1 is SGHDT and CDR2 is YYEEEE. Trimming left V 2 bases short and J 1 base short, with 21 bases between. The CDR3 DNA reads as TGTGCCAGCAGCTTTCCCTTGGCGGGGCCAAAACTCCAAGAGACCCAGTACTTC. Amino acid sequence: CASSFPLAGPKLQETQYF.

V and J are TRBV28 and TRBJ2-3; 8 bases match TRBD2. CDR1 and CDR2 from the germline V gene are MDHEN and SYDVKM. The CDR3 spans 17 residues. Losses at the gene ends were 1 base for V and 2 bases for J; bases not matched to a gene: 8. CDR3 in DNA: TGTGCCAGCAGTTTATTGGGAGCGGGAGTCGACACAGATACGCAGTATTTT. Its protein product is CASSLLGAGVDTDTQYF.

This clonotype has at least ten counts. V is TRBV27 and J is TRBJ1-5, with 7 positions matching TRBD1. This CDR3 is built from 22 residues. The germline V gene has CDR1 MNHEY and CDR2 SMNVEV (reference sequence). Trimming removed 4 bases from V and 0 bases from J; junction bases left unmatched: 24. The CDR3 loop is CASSSQTFPEQGRGYSNQPQHF. Written as DNA, the CDR3 is TGTGCCAGCAGTTCACAAACCTTTCCCGAACAGGGGAGGGGGTATAGCAATCAGCCCCAGCATTTT.

In regard to this clonotype: A much larger clone sits a single nucleotide away, making a read error possible. The chain carries TRBV7-9 and TRBJ2-1, with 14 bases fitting TRBD2. The CDR3 is 14 residues long. From germline, CDR1 is SEHNR and CDR2 FQNEAQ (reference sequence). The CDR3 coding sequence is TGTGCCAGCAGTTGGACTAGCGGGAGGAATGGGCAGTTCTTC. It specifies CASSWTSGRNGQFF.

This chain uses TRBV12-3 or TRBV12-4 with TRBJ1-1, with 9 bases aligning to TRBD1. V trimming: 7 bases; J trimming: 1 base; junction bases outside the gene matches: 4. The CDR3 is made up of 14 amino acids. The CDR3 reads CASTLQGANTEAFF. Written as DNA, the CDR3 is TGTGCCAGCACTCTACAGGGGGCGAACACTGAAGCTTTCTTT.

This clonotype was seen at least ten times. J is TRBJ2-5 and V is TRBV29-1, with 11 bases identical to TRBD1. The CDR3 runs 14 residues. Losses at the gene ends were 4 bases for V and 4 bases for J; bases not matched to a gene: 5. The germline CDR1 and CDR2 sequences are SQVTM and ANQGSEA. The CDR3 nucleotides are TGCAGCGTTGGTACCGGGACAGGGGGAGAGACCCAGTACTTC. This gives the protein CSVGTGTGGETQYF.

This clonotype occurred a few times. The V and J genes are TRBV19 and TRBJ2-1; D unresolved. V was clipped by 3 bases and J by 5 bases, with 8 bases between them. In germline, CDR1 is LNHDA, CDR2 SQIVND (reference sequence). This CDR3 is 13 amino acids long. CDR3 nucleotides: TGTGCCAGTAGTATCCGTGTGGACAATGAGCAGTTCTTC. As protein: CASSIRVDNEQFF.

The chain combines TRBV27 with TRBJ1-1; the D gene is possibly TRBD1 (5 bases). The CDR3 spans 16 residues. The germline gives CDR1 MNHEY, CDR2 SMNVEV (reference sequence). V lost 1 base and J 1 base, leaving 13 bases between the germline ends. The CDR3 DNA reads as TGTGCCAGCAGTTTATTAGGGGAAGGGGAGAACACTGAAGCTTTCTTT. The encoded protein is CASSLLGEGENTEAFF.

This clonotype was recorded a few times. V and J are TRBV20-1 and TRBJ2-1, with 11 nucleotides matching TRBD2. This CDR3 has 14 residues. V shed 0 bases and J 9 bases; nucleotides not matched to a gene: 4. The V gene's germline CDR1 is DFQATT and CDR2 SNEGSKA (reference sequence). The CDR3, as DNA: TGCAGTGCTAGAGAACTAGCGGGAGTCGGTGAGCAGTTCTTC. Its translation is CSARELAGVGEQFF.

This clonotype has ten or more counts. The chain has TRBV28 and TRBJ2-1; possible D gene TRBD2, 5 bases. Germline V gene lookup returns CDR1 MDHEN and CDR2 SYDVKM. Trimming removed 3 bases from V and 4 bases from J, with 13 bases in between. This CDR3 is 15 amino acids long. In DNA form, the CDR3 reads TGTGCCAGCAGTTTCTCCGGGGTTGGGTACAATGAGCAGTTCTTC. Translation gives CASSFSGVGYNEQFF.

This clonotype was recorded a few times. The chain has TRBV25-1 and TRBJ2-1, with 13 bases that match TRBD2. The trim removed 3 bases at V and 0 bases at J, leaving 8 bases unmatched. Germline-derived CDR1 and CDR2 are MGHDK and SYGVNS. CDR3 length: 19 residues. This chain's CDR3 is CASSEAGTSGISSYNEQFF. DNA for the CDR3: TGTGCCAGCAGTGAGGCGGGGACTAGCGGGATCAGCTCCTACAATGAGCAGTTCTTC. The entire variable domain, with the rest obtained from reference TRBV25-1 and TRBJ2-1, is as follows: EADIYQTPRYLVIGTGKKITLECSQTMGHDKMYWYQQDPGMELHLIHYSYGVNSTEKGDLSSESTVSRIRTEHFPLTLESARPSHTSQYLCASSEAGTSGISSYNEQFFGPGTRLTVL.

This rearrangement joins TRBV27 to TRBJ2-2, with D possibly being TRBD2 (6 bases). V was shortened by 7 bases and J by 5 bases, with 17 bases between the two germline ends. The CDR3 spans 15 residues. The germline V gene encodes CDR1 MNHEY and CDR2 SMNVEV (reference sequence). The CDR3 reads CASTSVGGGTGELFF. The CDR3 nucleotides are TGTGCCAGCACCTCTGTGGGGGGAGGTACCGGGGAGCTGTTTTTT.

This clonotype was seen many times. This rearrangement joins TRBV7-3 to TRBJ2-7; D unclear. Per the germline V gene, CDR1 is SGHTA and CDR2 is FQGTGA. Trimming shortened V by 2 bases and J by 6 bases, and 14 bases separated the two germline ends. This CDR3 contains 14 residues. CDR3 bases: TGTGCCAGCAGCTTATTAGGGTTTCAGAGCGAGCAGTACTTC. It translates to CASSLLGFQSEQYF.